The next 10 T cell receptor beta chains were all read from a single sample in a study of control samples from healthy donors and cancer patients. Generated by immunoSEQ multiplex PCR, the TCRdb table keeps only in-frame clones and is missing some. The sample consists of approximately 120,000 clones, around 87% of them appearing once. The specimen was blood. These receptors originate from a man aged 55 to 69 in good health.

CDR3 DNA: TGTGCCAGCAGTTTTGGCAGATTCCAGGGGGCGTCCTCTGGGGCCAACGTCCTGACTTTC. Encoded protein: CASSFGRFQGASSGANVLTF. The chain combines TRBV28 with TRBJ2-6; 8 bases fit TRBD1. CDR1 is MDHEN and CDR2 is SYDVKM in the germline V gene. The length of the CDR3 is 20 residues. V shed 3 bases and J 0 bases; nucleotides not matched to a gene: 13.

V gene TRBV6-5 combines with J gene TRBJ1-6, with unresolved D. The CDR3 has 15 amino acids. Germline V CDR1 and CDR2: MNHEY, SVGAGI. Trimming removed 6 bases at V and 6 bases at J, with 15 bases between. The CDR3 nucleotides are TGTGCCAGCAGAGCAGCCCGGGCGGGTAATTCACCCCTCCACTTT. Protein sequence: CASRAARAGNSPLHF.

The rearrangement links TRBV11-2 to TRBJ2-7; weak D call: TRBD1 (6 bases). The CDR3 is 12 residues long. V was trimmed by 5 bases and J by 6 bases, leaving 11 bases between them. The germline V gene encodes CDR1 SGHAT and CDR2 FQNNGV. DNA of the CDR3: TGTGCCAGCAGCATTATCAGGGGCGAGCAGTACTTC. This codes for CASSIIRGEQYF. Full variable domain (missing parts from reference TRBV11-2 and TRBJ2-7): EAGVAQSPRYKIIEKRQSVAFWCNPISGHATLYWYQQILGQGPKLLIQFQNNGVVDDSQLPKDRFSAERLKGVDSTLKIQPAKLEDSAVYLCASSIIRGEQYFGPGTRLTVT.

The chain has TRBV25-1 and TRBJ2-7, with 9 bases lining up with TRBD1. The V and J ends lost 3 bases and 5 bases, in that order; junction bases with no gene match: 8. There are 15 residues in the CDR3. Germline V gene lookup returns CDR1 MGHDK and CDR2 SYGVNS. CDR3 in DNA: TGTGCCAGCAGTGAGTCTGGGACAGGGATCGACGAGCAGTACTTC. Translation gives CASSESGTGIDEQYF.

The V and J genes are TRBV3-1 (or the pseudogene TRBV3-2) and TRBJ1-2, with D uncertain. The CDR3 has 12 amino acids. Germline V gene lookup returns CDR1 LGHDT and CDR2 YNNKEL (reference sequence). V lost 1 base and J 5 bases, leaving 5 bases between the germline ends. The CDR3 loop is CASSQAPYGYTF. The DNA of the CDR3 is TGTGCCAGCAGCCAAGCACCATATGGCTACACCTTC.

This chain connects TRBV28 to TRBJ2-1; D is undetermined. The CDR3 is 12 amino acids. The ends were cut back, 2 bases at V and 7 bases at J, with 6 bases in the middle. Germline V gene sequence: CDR1 MDHEN, CDR2 SYDVKM. The CDR3 nucleotides read TGTGCCAGCAGTTTACTTGATAATGAGCAGTTCTTC. As protein: CASSLLDNEQFF.

This clone occurred many times. V usage is TRBV28 and J usage is TRBJ2-7, with a possible D match to TRBD1 (6 bases). CDR1 and CDR2 (germline): MDHEN, SYDVKM. V was cut by 6 bases and J by 0 bases, with 12 bases left in between. The CDR3 consists of 14 residues. CDR3 nucleotide sequence: TGTGCCAGCAGCAGGGGCGGGCCCTCCTACGAGCAGTACTTC. Amino acids: CASSRGGPSYEQYF.

Worth noting for this clone: One end of the junction does not line up with germline, which may come from a read error. The rearrangement joins TRBV10-2 to TRBJ2-1, with TRBD1 as a possible D gene (5 bases). The CDR3 consists of 13 residues. CDR1 and CDR2 (germline): WSHSY, SAAADI. The CDR3 nucleotides read TGCGCCATCAGTAGGGGATCCTACAATGAGCAGTTCTTC. Protein: CAISRGSYNEQFF.

V is TRBV18 and J is TRBJ2-2, with D unresolved. Germline V gives CDR1 KGHSH, CDR2 LQKENI. This CDR3 has 14 amino acids. Trimming took off 2 bases at V and 1 base at J, with 5 bases between the two ends. The CDR3 here is CASSPFQNTGELFF. CDR3 DNA: TGTGCCAGCTCACCATTTCAGAACACCGGGGAGCTGTTTTTT.

J is TRBJ2-3 and V is TRBV15; a possible D gene is TRBD1 (5 bases). The CDR3 is made up of 14 amino acids. Germline CDR1 reads LNHNV; CDR2 reads YYDKDF (reference sequence). The ends were cut back, 0 bases at V and 4 bases at J, with 8 bases in the middle. The CDR3 DNA follows: TGTGCCACCAGCAGAGACGCAGGGCCAGATACGCAGTATTTT. Its translation: CATSRDAGPDTQYF.